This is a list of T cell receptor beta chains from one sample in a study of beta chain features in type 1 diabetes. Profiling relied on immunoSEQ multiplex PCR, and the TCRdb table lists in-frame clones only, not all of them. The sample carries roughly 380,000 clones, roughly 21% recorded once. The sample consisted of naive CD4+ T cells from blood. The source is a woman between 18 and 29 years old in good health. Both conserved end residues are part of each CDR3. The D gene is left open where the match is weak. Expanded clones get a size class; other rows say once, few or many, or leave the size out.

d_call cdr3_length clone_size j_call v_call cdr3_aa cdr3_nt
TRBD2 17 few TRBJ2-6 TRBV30 CAWRQRLAGVGANVLTF TGTGCCTGGAGACAGAGGCTAGCGGGAGTTGGGGCCAACGTCCTGACTTTC
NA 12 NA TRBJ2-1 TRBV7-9 CASSLDNNEQFF TGTGCCAGCAGCTTAGATAACAATGAGCAGTTCTTC
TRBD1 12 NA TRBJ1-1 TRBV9 CASSLDRGEAFF TGTGCCAGCAGCCTGGACAGGGGTGAAGCTTTCTTT
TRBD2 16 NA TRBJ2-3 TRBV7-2 CASSRSLAGNVDTQYF TGTGCCAGCAGTCGAAGTCTAGCGGGGAACGTAGATACGCAGTATTTT
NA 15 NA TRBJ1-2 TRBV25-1 CASSALAGPVYGYTF TGTGCCAGCAGTGCTCTTGCAGGGCCTGTCTATGGCTACACCTTC
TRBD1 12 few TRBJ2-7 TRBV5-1 CASTTGGNEQYF TGCGCCAGTACAACAGGGGGCAACGAGCAGTACTTC
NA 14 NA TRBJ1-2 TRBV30 CAWSLKLTRYGYTF TGTGCCTGGAGTTTAAAACTCACCCGGTATGGCTACACCTTC
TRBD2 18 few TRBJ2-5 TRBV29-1 CSVEGWQLASGRRETQYF TGCAGCGTTGAAGGGTGGCAGCTCGCTAGCGGGAGACGAGAGACCCAGTACTTC
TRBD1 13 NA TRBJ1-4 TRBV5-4 CASARGPGEKLFF TGTGCCAGCGCAAGGGGGCCGGGTGAAAAACTGTTTTTT
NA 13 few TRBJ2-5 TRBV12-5 CASALGGKETQYF TGTGCTAGTGCCTTGGGGGGAAAAGAGACCCAGTACTTC
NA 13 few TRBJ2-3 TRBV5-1 CASSPLLGDTQYF TGCGCCAGCAGCCCCCTCCTCGGGGATACGCAGTATTTT
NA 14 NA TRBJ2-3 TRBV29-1 CSVVGAGVTDTQYF TGCAGCGTTGTAGGGGCAGGGGTCACAGATACGCAGTATTTT
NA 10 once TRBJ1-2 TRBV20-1 CSASPGIYTF TGCAGTGCGAGTCCCGGGATCTACACCTTC
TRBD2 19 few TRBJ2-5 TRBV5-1 CASSLWPLAGGSNGKTQYF TGCGCCAGCAGCTTGTGGCCACTAGCGGGAGGTAGCAACGGGAAGACCCAGTACTTC
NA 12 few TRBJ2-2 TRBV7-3 CASSLQTGELFF TGTGCCAGCAGCTTGCAGACCGGGGAGCTGTTTTTT
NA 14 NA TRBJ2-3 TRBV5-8 CASSFRVLTDTQYF TGTGCCAGCAGCTTCAGGGTTCTCACAGATACGCAGTATTTT